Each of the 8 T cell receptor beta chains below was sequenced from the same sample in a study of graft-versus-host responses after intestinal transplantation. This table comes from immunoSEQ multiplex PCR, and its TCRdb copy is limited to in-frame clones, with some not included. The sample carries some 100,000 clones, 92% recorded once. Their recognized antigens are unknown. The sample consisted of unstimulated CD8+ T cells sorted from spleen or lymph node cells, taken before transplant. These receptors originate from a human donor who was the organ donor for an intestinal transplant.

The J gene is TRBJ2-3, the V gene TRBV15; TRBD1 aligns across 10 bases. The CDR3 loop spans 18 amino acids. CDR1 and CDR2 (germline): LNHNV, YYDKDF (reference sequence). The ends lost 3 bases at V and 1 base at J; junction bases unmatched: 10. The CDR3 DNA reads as TGTGCCACCAGCAGCGACAGGGGGCAAGGGGTAGGCACAGATACGCAGTATTTT. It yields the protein CATSSDRGQGVGTDTQYF.

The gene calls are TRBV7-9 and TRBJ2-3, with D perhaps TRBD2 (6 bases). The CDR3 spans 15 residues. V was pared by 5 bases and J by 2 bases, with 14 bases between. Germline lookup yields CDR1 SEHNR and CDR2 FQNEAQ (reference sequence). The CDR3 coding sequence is TGTGCCAGCAGCGCGCTTGGGGGGAACACAGATACGCAGTATTTT. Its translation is CASSALGGNTDTQYF.

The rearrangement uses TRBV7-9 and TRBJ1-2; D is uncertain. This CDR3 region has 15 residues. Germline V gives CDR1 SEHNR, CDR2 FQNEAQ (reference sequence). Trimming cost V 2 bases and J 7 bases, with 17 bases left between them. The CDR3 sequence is CASSLFSVREGGYTF. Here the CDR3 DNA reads TGTGCCAGCAGCTTATTTTCGGTACGGGAAGGTGGCTACACCTTC.

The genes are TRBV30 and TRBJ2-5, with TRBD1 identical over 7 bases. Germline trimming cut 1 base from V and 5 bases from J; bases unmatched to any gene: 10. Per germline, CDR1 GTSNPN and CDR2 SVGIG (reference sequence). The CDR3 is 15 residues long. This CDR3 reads CAWSAPSGGRETQYF. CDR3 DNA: TGTGCCTGGAGTGCTCCATCAGGGGGTCGGGAGACCCAGTACTTC.

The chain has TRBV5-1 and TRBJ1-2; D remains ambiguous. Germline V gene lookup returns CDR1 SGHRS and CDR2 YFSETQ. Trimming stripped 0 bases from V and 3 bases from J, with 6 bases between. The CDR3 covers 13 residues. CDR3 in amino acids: CASSLVSYYGYTF. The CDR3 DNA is TGCGCCAGCAGCTTGGTGTCATACTATGGCTACACCTTC.

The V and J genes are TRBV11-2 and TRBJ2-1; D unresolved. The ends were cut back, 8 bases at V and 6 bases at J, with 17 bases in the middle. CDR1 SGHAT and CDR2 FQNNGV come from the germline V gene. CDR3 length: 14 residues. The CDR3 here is CASVIWVSGNEQFF. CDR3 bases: TGTGCCAGCGTAATCTGGGTTTCGGGCAATGAGCAGTTCTTC. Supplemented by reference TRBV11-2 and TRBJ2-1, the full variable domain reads EAGVAQSPRYKIIEKRQSVAFWCNPISGHATLYWYQQILGQGPKLLIQFQNNGVVDDSQLPKDRFSAERLKGVDSTLKIQPAKLEDSAVYLCASVIWVSGNEQFFGPGTRLTVL.

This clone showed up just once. CDR3 loop: CASSGGGGYEQYF. In DNA, the CDR3 is TGTGCCAGCAGCGGGGGTGGGGGGTACGAGCAGTACTTC. V gene TRBV9 combines with J gene TRBJ2-7, with D tentatively TRBD2 (6 bases). CDR3 length equals 13 residues. The V and J ends lost 3 bases and 4 bases respectively, with 11 bases between them. Per the germline V gene, CDR1 is SGDLS and CDR2 is YYNGEE. Complete variable domain (other parts from reference TRBV9 and TRBJ2-7): DSGVTQTPKHLITATGQRVTLRCSPRSGDLSVYWYQQSLDQGLQFLIQYYNGEERAKGNILERFSAQQFPDLHSELNLSSLELGDSALYFCASSGGGGYEQYFGPGTRLTVT.

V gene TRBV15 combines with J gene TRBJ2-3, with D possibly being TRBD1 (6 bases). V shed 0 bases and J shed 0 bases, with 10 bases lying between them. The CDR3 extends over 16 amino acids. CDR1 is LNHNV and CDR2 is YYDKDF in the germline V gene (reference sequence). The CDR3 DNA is TGTGCCACCAGCAGAGATGGGGGCGGCAGCACAGATACGCAGTATTTT. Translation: CATSRDGGGSTDTQYF.